This T cell receptor beta chain is from a study of cytomegalovirus exposure and HLA in healthy donors. In regard to this clone: Its target is not known.

Findings and limits, study-wide: Earlier analysis found most TCR beta V segments productive about 87% or about 30% of the time.

The CDR3 sequence is 14 residues long. Losses at the gene ends were 4 bases for V and 2 bases for J; bases not matched to a gene: 4. Germline V gene lookup returns CDR1 SGDLS and CDR2 YYNGEE. The PCR was carried out with 60 Vbeta primers and 13 Jbeta primers. This table comes from immunoSEQ multiplex PCR, and its TCRdb copy is limited to in-frame clones, with some not included. Of approximately 140,000 clones listed, 60% to 80% are singletons. The chain employs TRBV9 and TRBJ2-3, with 7 positions matching TRBD2. The clonotype was recovered from a man younger than 35 in good health and CMV-seronegative. Sequenced: PBMCs. CDR3 residues: CASSWGGITDTQYF. The DNA for the CDR3 is TGTGCCAGCAGCTGGGGGGGGATCACAGATACGCAGTATTTT.